A selection of T cell receptor beta chains follows, all from one sample in a study of T cell responses to AZD1222 COVID-19 vaccine. Measured with immunoSEQ multiplex PCR; TCRdb has only the in-frame clones, and not every one. The table lists 150,000 to 200,000 clones, roughly 90% of them singletons. The sample was peripheral blood, taken 28 days after the second AZD1222 dose. These receptors were obtained from an adult who received the AZD1222 COVID-19 vaccine. The CDR3 runs from the conserved cysteine through the conserved F or W.

J,length,V,CDR3
TRBJ2-2,15,TRBV11-3,CASSLGSGDTGELFF
TRBJ2-3,17,TRBV20-1,CSASGLAGAHRTDTQYF
TRBJ2-1,15,TRBV3-1/TRBV3-2,CASRFGLAGANEQFF
TRBJ1-5,14,TRBV2,CASSGPMRGQPQHF
TRBJ2-1,13,TRBV15,CATSRGGYNEQFF
TRBJ2-2,15,TRBV11-2,CASSRTSGSSGELFF
TRBJ2-7,14,TRBV7-8,CASSSGGQDYEQYF
TRBJ1-1,16,TRBV5-6,CASSFRLGRGNTEAFF
TRBJ2-3,16,TRBV19,CASNPQVGRITDTQYF
TRBJ2-3,17,TRBV12-5,CASGLGGLAGEFDTQYF
TRBJ2-1,14,TRBV24-1,CATTEGTGIGEQFF
TRBJ2-5,15,TRBV19,CATTPGQGLLVTQYF
TRBJ1-4,14,TRBV3-1/TRBV3-2,CATTTTGGKEKLFF
TRBJ2-6,17,TRBV27,CASRVTGGAAGANVLTF
TRBJ2-1,16,TRBV6-2/TRBV6-3,CASSYSRGSSYNEQFF
TRBJ2-7,14,TRBV27,CASSRRQGPYEQYF
TRBJ2-1,15,TRBV27,CASSTRQGSYNEQFF
TRBJ2-5,16,TRBV9,CASSVVPLQGSETQYF
TRBJ1-1,14,TRBV18,CASSPRGVNTEAFF
TRBJ2-2,18,TRBV18,CASSPVTGQSANTGELFF
TRBJ2-7,15,TRBV28,CASSLWRTFSYEQYF
TRBJ2-7,14,TRBV19,CASSSVGRSYEQYF